This TCR beta chain was sequenced for a study of blood T cell repertoires in COVID-19. The overall study: The United States, Italy and Spain provided the acute and convalescent COVID-19 samples. PBMCs, B-cell-depleted T cells, or T cells provided the cDNA or gDNA that made up the material.

Per the study methods: Amplification with reference gene primers provided the estimates of nucleated cell counts. Using immunoSEQ multiplex PCR, the repertoire was profiled, and TCRdb retains in-frame clones only, with some absent. D and trimming were read from the DNA, whereas the V and J calls and clone size are those reported in that table. The repertoire has a few hundred thousand clones, 88% of them found once; the top ten carry about 1%. The CDR3 is 17 amino acids. After removal of 3 bases from V and 0 bases from J, the junction contained 9 bases not matched to a gene. Germline CDR1 and CDR2: DFQATT and SNEGSKA (reference sequence). Donors in Cohort 3 counted as recovered after two negative PCRs, clearance, or symptom resolution.

This TCR was recovered from a woman aged 30 to 39 who had recovered from COVID-19. The rearrangement uses TRBV20-1 and TRBJ2-3, with 10 positions matching TRBD2. What was sequenced was PBMCs or T cells enriched from blood (not recorded which). CDR3 amino acids: CSASSSGGGTSTDTQYF. CDR3 nucleotides: TGCAGTGCTAGTTCCAGCGGGGGGGGGACTAGCACAGATACGCAGTATTTT.